A selection of T cell receptor beta chains follows, all from one sample in a study of cytomegalovirus exposure and HLA in healthy donors. Only in-frame clones appear in the TCRdb table, and some are missing; sequencing was by immunoSEQ multiplex PCR. The sample has 90,000 to 150,000 clones, around 69% seen once. Sequencing was done on a sample of PBMCs. The receptors derive from a man aged 45-65 years in good health and CMV-seropositive. Both conserved end residues are part of each CDR3. A D gene is named only where the DNA matches it firmly. Clone size is given for some rows only: seen once, a few or many times, or a class if the clone is expanded.

J	size	V	D	DNA	CDR3
TRBJ2-5	once	TRBV5-1	.	TGCGCCAGCAGCTTGGGAGGGAGCCAAGAGACCCAGTACTTC	CASSLGGSQETQYF
TRBJ1-1	.	TRBV5-1	TRBD1	TGCGCCAGCAGCCTGGGACAGGGGTACACTGAAGCTTTCTTT	CASSLGQGYTEAFF
TRBJ2-3	.	TRBV18	TRBD2	TGTGCCAGCTCAAGCGGGGGGGCCCAAGATACGCAGTATTTT	CASSSGGAQDTQYF
TRBJ1-1	.	TRBV2	.	TGTGCCAGCAGTCGTTTACGGGACACTGAAGCTTTCTTT	CASSRLRDTEAFF
TRBJ1-1	.	TRBV5-1	TRBD1	TGCGCCAGCAGCCAAGGGGTCAGGGGGGCGGGTGAAGCTTTCTTT	CASSQGVRGAGEAFF
TRBJ2-7	few	TRBV7-9	.	TGTTCCAGCAGCTTAGGGTTTGGAGGGGCTACCTACGAGCAGTACTTC	CSSSLGFGGATYEQYF
TRBJ1-2	.	TRBV11-2	.	TGTGCCAGCAGCTCACAGAACTATGGCTACACCTTC	CASSSQNYGYTF
TRBJ2-7	once	TRBV7-9	TRBD2	TGTGCCAGCAGCTATGGCGGGAGGGCCCTCGAGCAGTACTTC	CASSYGGRALEQYF
TRBJ2-2	.	TRBV28	TRBD2	TGTGCCAGCAGTTCCCCTCTAGCGGGACTCGGGTACGGGGAGCTGTTTTTT	CASSSPLAGLGYGELFF
TRBJ1-4	.	TRBV6-1	.	TGTGCCAGCATAAGGACTACTGGGGAAAAACTGTTTTTT	CASIRTTGEKLFF
TRBJ2-1	.	TRBV5-1	TRBD2	TGCGCCAGCAGCTTGTTGACTAGCGGGGAGGGGAAGTTCTTC	CASSLLTSGEGKFF
TRBJ1-2	once	TRBV18	TRBD1	TGTGCCAGCTCACCCGACAGGGGGCTGGCCTATGGCTACACCTTC	CASSPDRGLAYGYTF
TRBJ1-5	.	TRBV7-9	.	TGTGCCAGCAGCTCGGGACAAGTGAATCAGCCCCAGCATTTT	CASSSGQVNQPQHF
TRBJ2-3	.	TRBV7-2	.	TGTGCCAGCAGCTCCGTGAGAACCTACACAGATACGCAGTATTTT	CASSSVRTYTDTQYF
TRBJ1-1	.	TRBV6-1	.	TGTGCCAGCAGTGAAGGTAATCCCGTCAACACTGAAGCTTTCTTT	CASSEGNPVNTEAFF
TRBJ2-7	.	TRBV6-6	TRBD1	TGTGCCAGCAGCTCCGGGACAGAGTTCTACGAGCAGTACTTC	CASSSGTEFYEQYF
TRBJ1-2	once	TRBV5-6	.	TGTGCCAGCAGCTCCTTCCAAGCAGGCCGATCGAACTATGGCTACACCTTC	CASSSFQAGRSNYGYTF
TRBJ2-3	.	TRBV9	.	TGTGCCAGCAGCCCGGGGATGGGGACAGATACGCAGTATTTT	CASSPGMGTDTQYF
TRBJ2-3	.	TRBV5-1	TRBD2	TGCGCCAGCAGCGAGAGTTCTAGCGGGAGCCTATCTACGCAGTATTTT	CASSESSSGSLSTQYF
TRBJ1-2	.	TRBV18	TRBD1	TGTGCCAGCTCACCAACGATTGACAGGGGGAACTATGGCTACACCTTC	CASSPTIDRGNYGYTF
TRBJ2-2	.	TRBV6-5	TRBD1	TGTGCCAGCAGCGACGGGACAGGGGACACCGGGGAGCTGTTTTTT	CASSDGTGDTGELFF
TRBJ2-3	.	TRBV28	TRBD2	TGTGCCAGCAGTTCCGGGACTAGCGGGAGGGCAGATACGCAGTATTTT	CASSSGTSGRADTQYF
TRBJ1-2	.	TRBV14	.	TGTGCCAGCAGCCTTGACAGGTTAAATGGCTACACCTTC	CASSLDRLNGYTF
TRBJ1-1	.	TRBV6-6	.	TGTGCCAGCAGTCCCCCGGGAAACACTGAAGCTTTCTTT	CASSPPGNTEAFF
TRBJ2-4	.	TRBV27	TRBD2	TGTGCCAGCAAAGTACTAGCGGGAGGAGTGAACATTCAGTACTTC	CASKVLAGGVNIQYF
TRBJ1-2	.	TRBV2	.	TGTGCCAGCAGTGAATGGGCGAACTATGGCTACACCTTC	CASSEWANYGYTF
TRBJ2-7	.	TRBV15	TRBD2	TGTGCCACCAGCAAAGGGACTAGCGGGGGCGAGCAGTACTTC	CATSKGTSGGEQYF
TRBJ2-7	.	TRBV28	.	TGTGCCAGCAGTTTATTGGAGGGGCCTAGCTCCTACGAGCAGTACTTC	CASSLLEGPSSYEQYF
TRBJ2-2	.	TRBV18	.	TGTGCCAGCTCACCACCCTCACGCGGGAACACCGGGGAGCTGTTTTTT	CASSPPSRGNTGELFF
TRBJ1-5	.	TRBV2	.	TGTGCCAGCAGTGAAACCCAGGTTCCCCATCAGCCCCAGCATTTT	CASSETQVPHQPQHF
TRBJ1-1	.	TRBV2	.	TGTGCCAGCAGTGACAACCTCGACAGGTCGAACACTGAAGCTTTCTTT	CASSDNLDRSNTEAFF
TRBJ2-3	.	TRBV7-2	.	TGTGCCAGCAGCCCCGGGTTGACAGATACGCAGTATTTT	CASSPGLTDTQYF
TRBJ1-2	.	TRBV2	.	TGTGCCAGCAGTGAAAGGGAAAGCGGCTATGGCTACACCTTC	CASSERESGYGYTF
TRBJ1-2	.	TRBV7-9	TRBD1	TGTGCCAGCAGCGGCGTGGGACAGCGAGTCTATGGCTACACCTTC	CASSGVGQRVYGYTF
TRBJ1-2	.	TRBV15	TRBD1	TGTGCCACCAGCAGAGAAATAGCCAGGGGGTCTGGAGGCTACACCTTC	CATSREIARGSGGYTF
TRBJ2-1	once	TRBV10-1	.	TGCGCCAGCAGTGAGGGGCCGGGATCCTACAATGAGCAGTTCTTC	CASSEGPGSYNEQFF
TRBJ2-1	.	TRBV28	.	TGTGCCAGCGGGGAGACCTACAATGAGCAGTTCTTC	CASGETYNEQFF
TRBJ2-2	.	TRBV7-2	.	TGTGCCAGCAGCCGGGAGCGGGTGGCCGGGGAGCTGTTTTTT	CASSRERVAGELFF
TRBJ2-1	.	TRBV11-2	TRBD1	TGTGCCAGCAGCTTGGGGACAGGTGCCTACAATGAGCAGTTCTTC	CASSLGTGAYNEQFF
TRBJ1-2	few	TRBV10-2	.	TGCGCCAGCAGTGACAGGAATGCTAACTATGGCTACACCTTC	CASSDRNANYGYTF
TRBJ2-6	.	TRBV6-1	TRBD1	TGTGCCAGCAGTGATAGGACAGGGGCCGGGGCCAACGTCCTGACTTTC	CASSDRTGAGANVLTF
TRBJ2-5	.	TRBV7-8	TRBD2	TGTGCCAGCAGTTCCGGGACTAGCGGGGAGACCCAGTACTTC	CASSSGTSGETQYF
TRBJ2-1	.	TRBV27	TRBD1	TGTGCCAGCAGCTTCGGGGACAGGGGGCAGAATGAGCAGTTCTTC	CASSFGDRGQNEQFF
TRBJ2-7	.	TRBV2	TRBD2	TGTGCCAGCAGTCTCAGCCTAGCGGGAGGGAGCGACGAGCAGTACTTC	CASSLSLAGGSDEQYF
TRBJ1-5	.	TRBV5-1	TRBD1	TGCGCCAGCAGCTTGGGACAGGGGGATGTTCAGCCCCAGCATTTT	CASSLGQGDVQPQHF
TRBJ2-5	.	TRBV21-1	.	TGTGCCAGCAGCGCCCCGTCTCTGGAGGAGACCCAGTACTTC	CASSAPSLEETQYF
TRBJ2-5	once	TRBV10-3	TRBD2	TGTGCCACCTCCGGACTAGCGGGAGAAGGGGAGCAGTACTTC	CATSGLAGEGEQYF
TRBJ1-4	.	TRBV7-5	.	TGTGCCAGAAGCTTAGCCCCGACAGGGGGACATTCAACTAATGAAAAACTGTTTTTT	CARSLAPTGGHSTNEKLFF